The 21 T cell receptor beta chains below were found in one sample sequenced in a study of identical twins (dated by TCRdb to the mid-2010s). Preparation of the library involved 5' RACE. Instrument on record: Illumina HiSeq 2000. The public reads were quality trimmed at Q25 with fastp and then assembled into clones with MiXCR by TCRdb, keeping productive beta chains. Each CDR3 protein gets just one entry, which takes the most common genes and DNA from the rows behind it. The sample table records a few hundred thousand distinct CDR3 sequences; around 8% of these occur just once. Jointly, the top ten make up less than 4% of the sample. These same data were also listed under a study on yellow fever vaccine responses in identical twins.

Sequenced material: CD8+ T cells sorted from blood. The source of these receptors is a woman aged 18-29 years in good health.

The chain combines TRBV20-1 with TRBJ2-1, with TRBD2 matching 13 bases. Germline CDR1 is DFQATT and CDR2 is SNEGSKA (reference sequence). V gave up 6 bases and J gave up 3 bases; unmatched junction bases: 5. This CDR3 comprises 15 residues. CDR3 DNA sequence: TGCAGTGCGCGGACTAGCGGGGGCCTCTACAATGAGCAGTTCTTC. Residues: CSARTSGGLYNEQFF.

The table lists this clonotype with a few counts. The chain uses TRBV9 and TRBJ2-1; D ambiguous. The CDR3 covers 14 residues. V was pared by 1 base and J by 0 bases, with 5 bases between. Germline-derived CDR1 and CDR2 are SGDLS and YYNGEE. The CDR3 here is CASSVSSSYNEQFF. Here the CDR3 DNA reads TGTGCCAGCAGCGTATCGAGCTCCTACAATGAGCAGTTCTTC.

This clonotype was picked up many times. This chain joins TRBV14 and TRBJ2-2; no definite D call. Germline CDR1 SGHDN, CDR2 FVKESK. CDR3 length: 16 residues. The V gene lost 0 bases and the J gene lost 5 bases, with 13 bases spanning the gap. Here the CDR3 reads CASSQDPSLRTGELFF. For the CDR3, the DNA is TGTGCCAGCAGCCAAGATCCGTCTTTGAGGACCGGGGAGCTGTTTTTT.

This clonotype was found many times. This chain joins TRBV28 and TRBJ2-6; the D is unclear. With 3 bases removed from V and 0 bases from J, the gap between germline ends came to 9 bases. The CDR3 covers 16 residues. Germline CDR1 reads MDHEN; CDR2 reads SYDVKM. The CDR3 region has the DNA TGTGCCAGCAGTTTCAATCCCAGCTCTGGGGCCAACGTCCTGACTTTC. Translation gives CASSFNPSSGANVLTF.

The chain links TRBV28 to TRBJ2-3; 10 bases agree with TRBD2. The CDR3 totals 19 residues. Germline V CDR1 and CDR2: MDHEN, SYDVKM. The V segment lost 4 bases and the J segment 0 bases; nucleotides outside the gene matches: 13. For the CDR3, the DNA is TGTGCCAGCAGTTACCTGGTGCTTAAGCGGGAGGGGAGCACAGATACGCAGTATTTT. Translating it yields CASSYLVLKREGSTDTQYF.

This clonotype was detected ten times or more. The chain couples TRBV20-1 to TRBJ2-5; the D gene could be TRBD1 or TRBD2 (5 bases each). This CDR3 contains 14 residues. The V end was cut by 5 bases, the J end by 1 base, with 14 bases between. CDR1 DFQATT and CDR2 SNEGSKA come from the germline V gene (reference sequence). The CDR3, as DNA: TGCAGTGCTGCTGGGACGGTTCTCCAAGAGACCCAGTACTTC. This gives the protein CSAAGTVLQETQYF.

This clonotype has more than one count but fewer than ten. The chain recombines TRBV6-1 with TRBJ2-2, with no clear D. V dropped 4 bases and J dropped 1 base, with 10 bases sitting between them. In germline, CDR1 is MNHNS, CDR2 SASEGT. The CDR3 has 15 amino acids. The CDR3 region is CASSGTDMNTGELFF. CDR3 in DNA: TGTGCCAGCAGTGGGACGGATATGAACACCGGGGAGCTGTTTTTT.

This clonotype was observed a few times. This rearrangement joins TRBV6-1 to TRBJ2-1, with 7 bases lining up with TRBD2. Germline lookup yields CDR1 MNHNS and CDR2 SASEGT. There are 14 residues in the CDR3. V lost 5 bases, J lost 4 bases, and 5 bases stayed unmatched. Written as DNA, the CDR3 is TGTGCCAGCAGTCTTAGCGGGCATTACAATGAGCAGTTCTTC. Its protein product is CASSLSGHYNEQFF.

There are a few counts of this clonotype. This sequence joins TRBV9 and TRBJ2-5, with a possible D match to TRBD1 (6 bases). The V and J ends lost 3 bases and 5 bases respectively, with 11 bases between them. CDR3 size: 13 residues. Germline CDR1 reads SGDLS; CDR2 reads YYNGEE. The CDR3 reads CASSALGAETQYF. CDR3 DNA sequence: TGTGCCAGCAGCGCCCTGGGGGCGGAGACCCAGTACTTC.

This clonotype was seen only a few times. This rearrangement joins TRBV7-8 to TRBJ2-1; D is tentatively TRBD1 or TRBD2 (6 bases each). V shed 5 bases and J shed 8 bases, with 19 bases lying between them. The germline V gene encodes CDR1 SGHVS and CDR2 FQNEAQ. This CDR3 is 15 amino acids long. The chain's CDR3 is CASSARKGGRDEQFF. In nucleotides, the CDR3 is TGTGCCAGCAGCGCTAGGAAGGGGGGCCGCGATGAGCAGTTCTTC.

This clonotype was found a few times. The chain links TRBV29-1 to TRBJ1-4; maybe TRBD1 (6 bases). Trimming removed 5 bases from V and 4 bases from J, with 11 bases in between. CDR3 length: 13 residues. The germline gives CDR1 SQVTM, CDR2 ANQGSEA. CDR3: CSVTQGYNEKLFF. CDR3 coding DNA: TGCAGCGTTACACAGGGATATAATGAAAAACTGTTTTTT.

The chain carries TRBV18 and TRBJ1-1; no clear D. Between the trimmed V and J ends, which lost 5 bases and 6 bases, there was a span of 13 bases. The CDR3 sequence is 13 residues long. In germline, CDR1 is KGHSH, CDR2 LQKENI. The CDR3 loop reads CASSGGSAPEAFF. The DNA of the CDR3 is TGTGCCAGCTCAGGTGGCAGTGCTCCTGAAGCTTTCTTT.

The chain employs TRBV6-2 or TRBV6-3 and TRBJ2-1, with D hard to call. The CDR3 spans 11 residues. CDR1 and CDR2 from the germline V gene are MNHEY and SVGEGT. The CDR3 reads CAIAMGYEQFF. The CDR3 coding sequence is TGTGCTATCGCAATGGGCTATGAGCAGTTCTTC.

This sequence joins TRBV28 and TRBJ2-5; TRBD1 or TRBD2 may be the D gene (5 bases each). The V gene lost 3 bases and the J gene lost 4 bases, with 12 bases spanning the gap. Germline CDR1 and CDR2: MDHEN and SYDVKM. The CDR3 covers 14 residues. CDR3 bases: TGTGCCAGCAGTTTCCGGGACGGACCAGAGACCCAGTACTTC. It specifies CASSFRDGPETQYF.

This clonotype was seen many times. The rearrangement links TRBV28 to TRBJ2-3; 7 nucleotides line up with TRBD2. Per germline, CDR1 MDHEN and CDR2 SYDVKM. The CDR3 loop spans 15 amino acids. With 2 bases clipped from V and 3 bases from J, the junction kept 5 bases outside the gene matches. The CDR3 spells CASSLRGGRTDTQYF. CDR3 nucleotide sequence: TGTGCCAGCAGTTTACGCGGGGGTCGGACAGATACGCAGTATTTT.

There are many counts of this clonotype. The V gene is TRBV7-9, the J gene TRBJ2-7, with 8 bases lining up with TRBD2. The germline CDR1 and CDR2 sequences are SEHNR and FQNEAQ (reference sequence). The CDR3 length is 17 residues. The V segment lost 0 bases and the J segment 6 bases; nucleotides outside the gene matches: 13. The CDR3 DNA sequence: TGTGCCAGCAGCTTAGCGCGGGGGGAGTCTCTACTACTCGAGCAGTACTTC. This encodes CASSLARGESLLLEQYF.

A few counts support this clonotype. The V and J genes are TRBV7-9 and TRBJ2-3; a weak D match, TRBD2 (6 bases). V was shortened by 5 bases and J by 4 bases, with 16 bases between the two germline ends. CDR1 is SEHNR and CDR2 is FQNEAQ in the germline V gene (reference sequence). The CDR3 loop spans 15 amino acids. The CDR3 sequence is CASSTPRREADTQYF. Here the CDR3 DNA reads TGTGCCAGCAGCACGCCCAGGAGGGAAGCAGATACGCAGTATTTT.

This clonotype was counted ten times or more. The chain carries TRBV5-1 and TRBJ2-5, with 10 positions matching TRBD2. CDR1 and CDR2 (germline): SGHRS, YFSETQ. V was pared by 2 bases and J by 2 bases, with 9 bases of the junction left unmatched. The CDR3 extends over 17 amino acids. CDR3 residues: CASSLGLAAEKQETQYF. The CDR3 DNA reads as TGCGCCAGCAGCTTAGGACTAGCGGCGGAAAAACAAGAGACCCAGTACTTC.

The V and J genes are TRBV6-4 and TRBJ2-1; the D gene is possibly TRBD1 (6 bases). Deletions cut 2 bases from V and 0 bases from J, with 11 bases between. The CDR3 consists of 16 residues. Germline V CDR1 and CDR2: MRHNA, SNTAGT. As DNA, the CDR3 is TGTGCCAGCAGTGACCGACAGGTGCGCTCCTACAATGAGCAGTTCTTC. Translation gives CASSDRQVRSYNEQFF.

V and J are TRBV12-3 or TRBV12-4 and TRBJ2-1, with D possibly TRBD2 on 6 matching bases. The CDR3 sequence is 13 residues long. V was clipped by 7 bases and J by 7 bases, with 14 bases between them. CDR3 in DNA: TGTGCCAGCACCCAGGGACTGTTTAATGAGCAGTTCTTC. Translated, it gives CASTQGLFNEQFF.

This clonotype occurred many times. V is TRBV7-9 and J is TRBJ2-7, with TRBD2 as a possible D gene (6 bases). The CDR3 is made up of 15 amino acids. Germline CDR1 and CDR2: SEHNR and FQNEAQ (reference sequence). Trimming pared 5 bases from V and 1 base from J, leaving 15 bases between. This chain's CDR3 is CASSSEGRKSYEQYF. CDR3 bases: TGTGCCAGCAGCAGCGAGGGGAGGAAATCCTACGAGCAGTACTTC.